A selection of T cell receptor beta chains follows, all from one sample in a study of identifying expanded T cells in peripheral blood. Generated by immunoSEQ multiplex PCR, the TCRdb table keeps only in-frame clones and is missing some. The sample lists tens of thousands of clones, 84% occurring once. The sample was blood. The receptors derive from a person aged 18 to 75 in good health. CDR3s include the opening cysteine and the closing phenylalanine or tryptophan. The D gene is left open where the match is weak. The size entry is marked missing in some rows and otherwise reads once, few, many or a size class.

>TRBJ2-1|NA|TRBV9|NA
TGTGCCAGCAGCGTAGCGTCTAGGGGAGATGAGCAGTTCTTC
CASSVASRGDEQFF
>TRBJ1-1|NA|TRBV6-6|NA
TGTGCCAGCAGGGGTTCGGGGGCTGGCGACACTGAAGCTTTCTTT
CASRGSGAGDTEAFF
>TRBJ1-2|TRBD1|TRBV20-1|few
TGCAGTGCTGACAGGGAAGATGGCTACACCTTC
CSADREDGYTF
>TRBJ2-5|NA|TRBV14|NA
TGTGCCAGCAGCCGAACCGCGGCAGCGACCCAGTACTTC
CASSRTAAATQYF
>TRBJ1-2|TRBD1|TRBV28|NA
TGTGCCAGCAGTTTAGGCGACAGGGGGAACTATGGCTACACCTTC
CASSLGDRGNYGYTF
>TRBJ2-3|NA|TRBV30|NA
TGTGCCTGGAGTGAGGGAATGGCGGCAGATACGCAGTATTTT
CAWSEGMAADTQYF
>TRBJ2-3|TRBD2|TRBV19|NA
TGTGCCAGTAACCAAGGTAGCGGGATCACAGATACGCAGTATTTT
CASNQGSGITDTQYF
>TRBJ1-5|NA|TRBV6-1|NA
TGTGCCAGCAGTGACCCGGACAGATCTAATCAGCCCCAGCATTTT
CASSDPDRSNQPQHF
>TRBJ2-5|TRBD2|TRBV28|NA
TGTGCCAGCAGTCTCTTCGCGGGAGCGGGGACCCAGTACTTC
CASSLFAGAGTQYF
>TRBJ2-7|NA|TRBV18|once
TGTGCCAGCTCCCCGAAAGAGGCAGGCGAGCAGTACTTC
CASSPKEAGEQYF
>TRBJ2-1|TRBD2|TRBV5-1|NA
TGCGCCAGCAGCTTGAATCCTACTAGCGGGAGTCACAATGAGCAGTTCTTC
CASSLNPTSGSHNEQFF
>TRBJ2-3|NA|TRBV7-3|NA
TGTGCCAGCAGCTTGACTCCTGGGGCGGGTAGAATCAGAGATACGCAGTATTTT
CASSLTPGAGRIRDTQYF
>TRBJ1-5|NA|TRBV2|few
TGTGCCAGCAGAGGTGGACGGGAGGGTGTCAATCAGCCCCAGCATTTT
CASRGGREGVNQPQHF
>TRBJ1-1|NA|TRBV7-2|NA
TGTGCCAGCAGCTTAGCGGCAGGGGAGGTAGCTTTCTTT
CASSLAAGEVAFF
>TRBJ2-1|NA|TRBV19|NA
TGTGCCAGTCTGCCCGGGACACTAAATGAGCAGTTCTTC
CASLPGTLNEQFF